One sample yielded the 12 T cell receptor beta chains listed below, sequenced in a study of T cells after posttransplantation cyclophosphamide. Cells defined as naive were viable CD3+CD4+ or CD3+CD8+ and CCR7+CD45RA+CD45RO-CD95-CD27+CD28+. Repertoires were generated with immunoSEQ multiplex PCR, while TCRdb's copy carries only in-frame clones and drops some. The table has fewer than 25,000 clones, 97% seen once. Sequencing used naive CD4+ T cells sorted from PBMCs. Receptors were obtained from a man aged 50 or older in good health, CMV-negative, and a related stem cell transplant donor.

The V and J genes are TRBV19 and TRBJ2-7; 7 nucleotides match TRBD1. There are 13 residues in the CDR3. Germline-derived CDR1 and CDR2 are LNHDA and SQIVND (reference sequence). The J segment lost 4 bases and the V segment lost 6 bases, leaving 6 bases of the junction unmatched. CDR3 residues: CASSVGTAYEQYF. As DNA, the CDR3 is TGTGCCAGTAGCGTTGGGACAGCTTACGAGCAGTACTTC.

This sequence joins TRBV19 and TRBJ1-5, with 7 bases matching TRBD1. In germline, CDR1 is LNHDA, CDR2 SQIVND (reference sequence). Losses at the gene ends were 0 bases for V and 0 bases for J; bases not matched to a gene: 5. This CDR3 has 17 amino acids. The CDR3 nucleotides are TGTGCCAGTAGTATAGAGGGACAGTTAACTAGCAATCAGCCCCAGCATTTT. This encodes CASSIEGQLTSNQPQHF.

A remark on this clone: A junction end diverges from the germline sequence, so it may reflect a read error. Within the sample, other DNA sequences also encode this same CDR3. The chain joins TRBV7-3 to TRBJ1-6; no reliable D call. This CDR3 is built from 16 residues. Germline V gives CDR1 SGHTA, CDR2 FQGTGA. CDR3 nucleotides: TGTGCCAGCAGCTTAAGGTCAGGCCCATCTAATTCCCCCCTCCACTTT. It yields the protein CASSLRSGPSNSPLHF.

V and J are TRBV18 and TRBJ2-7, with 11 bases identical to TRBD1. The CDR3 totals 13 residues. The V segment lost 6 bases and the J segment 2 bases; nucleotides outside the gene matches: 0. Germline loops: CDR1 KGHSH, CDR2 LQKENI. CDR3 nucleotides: TGTGCCAGCTCGGGACAGGGGGCCTACGAGCAGTACTTC. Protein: CASSGQGAYEQYF.

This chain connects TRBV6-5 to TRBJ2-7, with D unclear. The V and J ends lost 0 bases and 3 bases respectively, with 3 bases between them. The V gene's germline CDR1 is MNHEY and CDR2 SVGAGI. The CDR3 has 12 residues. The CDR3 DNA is TGTGCCAGCAGTTACTCTCTCTACGAGCAGTACTTC. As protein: CASSYSLYEQYF.

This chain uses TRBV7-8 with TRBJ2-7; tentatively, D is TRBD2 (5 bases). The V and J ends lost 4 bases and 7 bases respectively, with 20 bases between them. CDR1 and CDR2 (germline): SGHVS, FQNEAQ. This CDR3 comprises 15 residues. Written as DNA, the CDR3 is TGTGCCAGCAGCTCGACTAACGGACTTGTAGAGGAGCAGTACTTC. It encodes CASSSTNGLVEEQYF.

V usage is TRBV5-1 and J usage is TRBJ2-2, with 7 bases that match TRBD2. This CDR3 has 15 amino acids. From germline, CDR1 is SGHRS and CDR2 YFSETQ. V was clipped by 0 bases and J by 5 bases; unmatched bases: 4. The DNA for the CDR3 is TGCGCCAGCAGCTTGGGCGGGAGCAGTACCGGGGAGCTGTTTTTT. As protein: CASSLGGSSTGELFF. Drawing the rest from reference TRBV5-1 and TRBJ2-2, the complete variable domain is KAGVTQTPRYLIKTRGQQVTLSCSPISGHRSVSWYQQTPGQGLQFLFEYFSETQRNKGNFPGRFSGRQFSNSRSEMNVSTLELGDSALYLCASSLGGSSTGELFFGEGSRLTVL.

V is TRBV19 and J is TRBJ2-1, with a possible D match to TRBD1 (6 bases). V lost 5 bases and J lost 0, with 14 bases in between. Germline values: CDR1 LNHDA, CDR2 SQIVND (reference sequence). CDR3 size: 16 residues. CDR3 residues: CASSQNRVSSYNEQFF. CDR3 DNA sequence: TGTGCCAGTAGTCAAAACAGGGTGAGCTCCTACAATGAGCAGTTCTTC.

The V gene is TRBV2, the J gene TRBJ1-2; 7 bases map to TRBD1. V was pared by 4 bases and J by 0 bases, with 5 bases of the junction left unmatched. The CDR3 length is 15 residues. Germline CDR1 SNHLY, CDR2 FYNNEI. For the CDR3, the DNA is TGTGCCAGCAGTGGGGCCGGGACAGCTAACTATGGCTACACCTTC. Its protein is CASSGAGTANYGYTF.

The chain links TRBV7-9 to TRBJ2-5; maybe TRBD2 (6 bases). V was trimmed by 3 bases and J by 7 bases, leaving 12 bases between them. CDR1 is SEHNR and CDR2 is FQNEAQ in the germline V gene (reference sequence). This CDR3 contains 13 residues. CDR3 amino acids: CASSFTGEGTQYF. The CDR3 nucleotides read TGTGCCAGCAGCTTCACGGGAGAGGGGACCCAGTACTTC.

The CDR3: CASSLGALANTGELFF. CDR3 nucleotide sequence: TGCGCCAGCAGCTTGGGCGCACTAGCTAACACCGGGGAGCTGTTTTTT. The J gene is TRBJ2-2, the V gene TRBV5-1; D possibly corresponds to TRBD2 (6 bases). Germline-derived CDR1 and CDR2 are SGHRS and YFSETQ. This CDR3 spans 16 amino acids. The V gene lost 0 bases and the J gene lost 2 bases, with 11 bases spanning the gap.

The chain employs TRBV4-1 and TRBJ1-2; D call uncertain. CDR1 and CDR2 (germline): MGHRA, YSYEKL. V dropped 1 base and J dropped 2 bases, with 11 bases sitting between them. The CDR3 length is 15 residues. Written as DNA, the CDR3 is TGCGCCAGCAGCCAAGGGGTCGGGAGGAACTATGGCTACACCTTC. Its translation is CASSQGVGRNYGYTF.